This TCR beta chain was captured by sequencing in a study of Graves' ophthalmopathy and Graves' hyperthyroidism. Study background: Peripheral blood was obtained at first diagnosis, ahead of any treatment. Study-wide results and limits: In blood, most expanded thyroid clonotypes above 0.001 frequency were also detected.

CDR3 regions of TCR beta were amplified from RNA transcripts. First-round RT-PCR relied on HTBI primers, and a second-round multiplex PCR came next. A single record per CDR3 protein comes from TCRdb applying MiXCR to the multiplex PCR reads. Counted here are about 660,000 distinct CDR3 sequences, over 40% occurring once; the ten biggest clones make up more than 3%. The CDR3 adds up to 17 amino acids, both ends counted. CDR1 and CDR2 from the germline V gene are SGHRS and YFSETQ. On this clonotype itself: Its antigen is not known. No DNA is shown, since the ends of the CDR3 on it are uncertain; the CDR3 is the one TCRdb lists.

Sequenced material: peripheral blood. The receptor was isolated from an adult man with Graves' ophthalmopathy. The V gene is TRBV5-1, the J gene TRBJ1-2; TRBD1, the table's D call, was not compared with the DNA. The CDR3 protein is CASSYDGYQPQHFGYTF.